These 17 T cell receptor beta chains came from one sample sequenced in a study of response to subunit inactivated influenza vaccine. One entry per CDR3 protein, called by TCRdb with MiXCR from the RT-PCR reads. The sample yields hundreds of thousands of distinct CDR3 sequences, about 7.6% seen once. The sample in question was PBMCs from blood, obtained roughly 24 months after vaccination. The receptors come from a man between 50 and 69 years old who received an inactivated influenza vaccine.

This chain uses TRBV15 with TRBJ2-1; D assignment may be TRBD1 or TRBD2 (5 bases each). V shed 0 bases and J shed 8 bases, with 14 bases lying between them. The CDR3 contains 15 residues. Per the germline V gene, CDR1 is LNHNV and CDR2 is YYDKDF (reference sequence). This CDR3 is CATSREGRRGDEQFF. The CDR3 DNA reads as TGTGCCACCAGCAGAGAGGGTCGGAGAGGGGATGAGCAGTTCTTC.

The J gene is TRBJ2-1, the V gene TRBV30, with D tentatively TRBD2 (6 bases). Per germline, CDR1 GTSNPN and CDR2 SVGIG (reference sequence). V lost 4 bases to trimming and J lost 4 bases, with 17 bases between them. The length of the CDR3 is 15 residues. CDR3 protein: CAWKIAAHKYNEQFF. The CDR3 DNA is TGTGCCTGGAAAATAGCGGCCCATAAATACAATGAGCAGTTCTTC.

This CDR3 is CASSPSLAGGPDTQYF. DNA for the CDR3: TGTGCCAGCAGCCCCTCACTAGCGGGAGGACCAGATACGCAGTATTTT. V and J are TRBV11-2 and TRBJ2-3; 12 bases fit TRBD2. The CDR3 contains 16 residues. Germline V gives CDR1 SGHAT, CDR2 FQNNGV. The trim removed 5 bases at V and 4 bases at J, leaving 7 bases unmatched.

This clonotype was found many times. The CDR3 sequence: CASSQDLWRTVTSYEQYF. The CDR3 nucleotides read TGTGCCAGCAGCCAAGATCTTTGGAGGACAGTCACCTCCTACGAGCAGTACTTC. This chain uses TRBV3-1 with TRBJ2-7, with D possibly being TRBD1 (6 bases). Trimming stripped 0 bases from V and 0 bases from J, with 18 bases between. Germline CDR1 reads LGHDT; CDR2 reads YNNKEL (reference sequence). The CDR3 runs 18 residues.

The chain is built from TRBV7-8 and TRBJ1-2; 7 bases align to TRBD1. CDR3 length equals 14 residues. The germline CDR1 and CDR2 sequences are SGHVS and FQNEAQ. V shed 3 bases, J shed 6 bases, and the junction held 7 bases outside the gene matches. CDR3: CASSFGQGVDGYTF. In nucleotides, the CDR3 is TGTGCCAGCAGCTTCGGCCAGGGGGTGGATGGCTACACCTTC.

Worth noting for this clonotype: It may be a read error: a sequence one base away is much more abundant. The chain links TRBV6-1 to TRBJ1-6; D is possibly TRBD1 (6 bases). This CDR3 contains 15 residues. CDR1 MNHNS and CDR2 SASEGT come from the germline V gene. Here the CDR3 DNA reads TGTGCCAGCAGGGAAGGGGGGCTGAATAATACACCCCTCCACTTT. Its protein is CASREGGLNNTPLHF.

DNA of the CDR3: TGCGCCAGCAGCATGGGAGGGAGCTCCTACAATGAGCAGTTCTTC. Protein product: CASSMGGSSYNEQFF. The V gene is TRBV5-1, the J gene TRBJ2-1; 7 nucleotides align to TRBD2. With 4 bases clipped from V and 0 bases from J, the junction kept 4 bases outside the gene matches. The CDR3 totals 15 residues. Germline V lookup: CDR1 SGHRS, CDR2 YFSETQ.

This clonotype appeared a few times. The V and J genes are TRBV27 and TRBJ2-2; unclear D gene. The CDR3 runs to 15 residues. CDR1 and CDR2 (germline): MNHEY, SMNVEV (reference sequence). Deletions cut 2 bases from V and 7 bases from J, with 14 bases between. In DNA, the CDR3 is TGTGCCAGCAGTTTAAAATATAGGGTCGGCGGGGAGCTGTTTTTT. This encodes CASSLKYRVGGELFF.

This clonotype was recorded a few times. The chain employs TRBV4-2 and TRBJ1-1; D is undetermined. The germline V and J ends were trimmed by 4 bases and 1 base, with 13 bases remaining between them. The germline CDR1 and CDR2 sequences are LGHNA and YNFKEQ. This CDR3 is 15 amino acids long. This CDR3 is CASSPDHGRNTEAFF. CDR3 coding DNA: TGTGCCAGCAGCCCAGACCATGGCAGGAACACTGAAGCTTTCTTT.

The genes are TRBV3-1 and TRBJ2-7, with TRBD2 identical over 7 bases. The CDR3 extends over 13 amino acids. Germline V gene data show CDR1 as LGHDT and CDR2 as YNNKEL (reference sequence). V shed 0 bases and J 9 bases; nucleotides not matched to a gene: 5. CDR3 sequence reads: CASSQDRPSGQYF. The CDR3 DNA reads as TGTGCCAGCAGCCAAGACCGGCCTAGCGGGCAGTACTTC.

This clonotype has a count of ten or more. The chain employs TRBV15 and TRBJ2-4, with D perhaps TRBD1 (6 bases). Germline V gene lookup returns CDR1 LNHNV and CDR2 YYDKDF (reference sequence). Trimming removed 1 base at V and 8 bases at J, with 18 bases between. CDR3 length: 16 residues. CDR3 protein: CATSRGITGSRDIQYF. The CDR3 DNA is TGTGCCACCAGCAGAGGTATTACAGGGTCTCGGGACATTCAGTACTTC.

This clonotype came up a few times. For the CDR3, the DNA is TGTGCCAGCCGTAAAGGCTACACCGGGGAGCTGTTTTTT. Encoded protein: CASRKGYTGELFF. This sequence joins TRBV6-1 and TRBJ2-2; D not resolved. This CDR3 is 13 amino acids long. V dropped 8 bases and J dropped 3 bases, with 10 bases sitting between them. CDR1 MNHNS and CDR2 SASEGT come from the germline V gene.

As for this clonotype: It differs at one base from a far larger clone, so likely a read error. The chain has TRBV12-3 or TRBV12-4 and TRBJ2-2; TRBD1 matches 7 bases. The CDR3 has 13 residues. Written as DNA, the CDR3 is TGTGCCGGCAGTCTAACAGGGGCCGGGGAGCTGTTTTTT. Residues: CAGSLTGAGELFF.

Only a few counts were recorded for this clonotype. The chain joins TRBV6-2 or TRBV6-3 to TRBJ2-1, with D perhaps matching TRBD1 (6 bases). CDR1 is MNHEY and CDR2 is SVGEGT in the germline V gene. The ends were cut back, 8 bases at V and 6 bases at J, with 20 bases in the middle. The CDR3 extends over 15 amino acids. CDR3 nucleotide sequence: TGTGCCAGCGGCACAGGGAGACTTACTGCCAATGAGCAGTTCTTC. Protein product: CASGTGRLTANEQFF.

The table lists this clonotype with many counts. The chain has TRBV10-2 and TRBJ2-7, with D possibly matching TRBD1 (6 bases). This CDR3 comprises 14 residues. V lost 3 bases, J lost 3 bases, and 12 bases lay in between. The germline CDR1 and CDR2 sequences are WSHSY and SAAADI. The CDR3 reads CASSEDRSIYEQYF. CDR3 nucleotide sequence: TGCGCCAGCAGTGAAGACAGGAGTATCTACGAGCAGTACTTC.

This clonotype was found a few times. The CDR3 DNA sequence: TGTGCCAGCTCACCCGAGCAAGTCTCCTACGAGCAGTACTTC. Its protein product is CASSPEQVSYEQYF. The rearrangement uses TRBV18 and TRBJ2-7; D is unresolved. With 3 bases removed from V and 0 bases from J, the gap between germline ends came to 9 bases. CDR1 and CDR2 from the germline V gene are KGHSH and LQKENI. This CDR3 is built from 14 residues.

Many counts were recorded for this clonotype. The chain carries TRBV20-1 and TRBJ2-7; possibly TRBD2 for D (5 bases). The CDR3 covers 11 residues. The V gene lost 6 bases and the J gene lost 6 bases, with 12 bases spanning the gap. Germline CDR1 and CDR2: DFQATT and SNEGSKA (reference sequence). The CDR3, as DNA: TGCAGTGCCAATAGAGGAGGCGAGCAGTACTTC. This encodes CSANRGGEQYF.